This T cell receptor beta chain emerged from a study of blood T cell repertoires in COVID-19. About the research overall: The United States, Italy and Spain provided the acute and convalescent COVID-19 samples. PBMCs, B-cell-depleted T cells, or T cells provided the cDNA or gDNA that made up the material.

This CDR3 is 13 amino acids long. Germline CDR1 reads SQVTM; CDR2 reads ANQGSEA. Trimming cost V 7 bases and J 3 bases, with 15 bases left between them. Per the study methods: How many nucleated cells were present was estimated from reference gene primer amplification. Libraries were prepared by immunoSEQ multiplex PCR; TCRdb keeps only in-frame clonotypes and omits some of them. That table gives V, J and clone size, and the DNA gave D and trimming. The profile shows approximately 200,000 clones, roughly 80% of them singletons. Sequencing input: peripheral blood. The clonotype originates from a woman between 25 and 40 years old with acute or convalescent COVID-19. This chain links TRBV29-1 with TRBJ1-1; D gene ambiguous. This chain's CDR3 is CSERAGRDTEAFF. The CDR3 nucleotides are TGCAGCGAGCGGGCCGGACGGGACACTGAAGCTTTCTTT.